Sequencing of this TCR beta chain was carried out in a study of radiation and T cells in renal cell carcinoma. Study findings and constraints: Intratumoral heterogeneity was not captured in these roughly 0.96 g regions.

As for this clone: Its target is not known.

As to treatment: treatment-naive control, cytoreductive nephrectomy. Control tumor donors were several females and around 11 males, median age around 62 years. Generated by immunoSEQ multiplex PCR, the TCRdb table keeps only in-frame clones and is missing some. The sample has 24,000 or so clones; around 50% are singletons. The V segment lost 5 bases and the J segment 14 bases; nucleotides outside the gene matches: 12. Germline CDR1 LGHNA, CDR2 YNFKEQ. The CDR3 is made up of 13 amino acids. This clonotype originated in a human donor with renal cell carcinoma. The chain combines TRBV4-2 with TRBJ1-1; 9 bases fit TRBD1. Sequenced here: tumor tissue, sampled from a patient whose treatment was nephrectomy without radiotherapy. The chain's CDR3 is CASSSTRGQGIFF. The CDR3 DNA reads as TGTGCCAGCAGCTCTACGAGGGGACAGGGCATATTCTTT.